Shown below are 15 T cell receptor beta chains from a single sample sequenced in a study of blood T cell repertoires in COVID-19. TCRdb keeps only in-frame clones here, not all; method: immunoSEQ multiplex PCR. The repertoire includes approximately 150,000 clones, about 79% of them detected once, and 9.5% to 13% sits in the top ten. The sample taken for sequencing was peripheral blood. The receptors originated from a man aged 55-75 years with active or convalescent COVID-19.

The chain joins TRBV6-2 or TRBV6-3 to TRBJ2-3; 7 bases map to TRBD1. This CDR3 has 16 amino acids. V shed 5 bases, J shed 8 bases, and the junction held 16 bases outside the gene matches. The V gene's germline CDR1 is MNHEY and CDR2 SVGEGT. CDR3: CASSPFPLNRGGTQYF. CDR3 in DNA: TGTGCCAGCAGTCCCTTCCCACTCAACAGGGGTGGTACGCAGTATTTT.

This clone was picked up one time. The chain is built from TRBV28 and TRBJ2-2; unclear D gene. The CDR3 length is 14 residues. V was trimmed by 6 bases and J by 4 bases, leaving 12 bases between them. CDR1 is MDHEN and CDR2 is SYDVKM in the germline V gene. The CDR3 nucleotides read TGTGCCAGCAGGCTTGGGCCCAGCACCGGGGAGCTGTTTTTT. Translating gives CASRLGPSTGELFF.

Only a few counts were recorded for this clone. The chain couples TRBV18 to TRBJ1-1; no reliable D call. The V gene lost 5 bases and the J gene lost 0 bases, with 7 bases spanning the gap. The CDR3 is 13 amino acids. Germline assignment: CDR1 KGHSH and CDR2 LQKENI. The CDR3 sequence: CASSEGMNTEAFF. As DNA, the CDR3 is TGTGCCAGCTCAGAGGGAATGAACACTGAAGCTTTCTTT.

V and J are TRBV18 and TRBJ1-2, with TRBD1 matching over 7 bases. This CDR3 has 17 residues. V was pared by 6 bases and J by 6 bases, with 19 bases of the junction left unmatched. Germline V gives CDR1 KGHSH, CDR2 LQKENI. The DNA for the CDR3 is TGTGCCAGCTCTCCCACCACTACAGGGGTAGGATTGAATGGCTACACCTTC. Its protein is CASSPTTTGVGLNGYTF.

This clone was recorded once. The chain employs TRBV11-3 and TRBJ1-3; 7 bases agree with TRBD1. V lost 5 bases and J lost 2; bases outside the gene matches: 6. The V gene's germline CDR1 is SGHNT and CDR2 YENEEA. The CDR3 spans 15 residues. For the CDR3, the DNA is TGTGCCAGCAGCCCCGGACAGGCAACTGGAAACACCATATATTTT. The encoded protein is CASSPGQATGNTIYF.

The chain recombines TRBV19 with TRBJ2-1; 14 nucleotides align to TRBD2. V trimming: 6 bases; J trimming: 1 base; junction bases outside the gene matches: 5. The germline gives CDR1 LNHDA, CDR2 SQIVND (reference sequence). CDR3 length: 17 amino acids. The CDR3 DNA follows: TGTGCCAGTAGGGGACTAGCGGGAGTAGGGTCCTACAATGAGCAGTTCTTC. The encoded protein is CASRGLAGVGSYNEQFF.

This chain links TRBV2 with TRBJ2-3, with D maybe TRBD1 (6 bases). The CDR3 is 13 residues long. V lost 8 bases and J 0 bases, leaving 9 bases between the germline ends. Germline V gene data show CDR1 as SNHLY and CDR2 as FYNNEI. The CDR3 sequence is CASAGQSTDTQYF. CDR3 nucleotide sequence: TGTGCCAGCGCCGGACAGAGCACAGATACGCAGTATTTT. The variable domain in full, with the rest retrieved from reference TRBV2 and TRBJ2-3, is EPEVTQTPSHQVTQMGQEVILRCVPISNHLYFYWYRQILGQKVEFLVSFYNNEISEKSEIFDDQFSVERPDGSNFTLKIRSTKLEDSAMYFCASAGQSTDTQYFGPGTRLTVL.

This rearrangement joins TRBV19 to TRBJ2-1; the match to TRBD2 covers 7 bases. The CDR3 has 15 residues. Losses at the gene ends were 3 bases for V and 3 bases for J; bases not matched to a gene: 5. From germline, CDR1 is LNHDA and CDR2 SQIVND (reference sequence). DNA for the CDR3: TGTGCCAGTAGTATCCTAACGGGGGGCTACAATGAGCAGTTCTTC. Translating gives CASSILTGGYNEQFF. Filled out from reference TRBV19 and TRBJ2-1, the complete variable domain reads DGGITQSPKYLFRKEGQNVTLSCEQNLNHDAMYWYRQDPGQGLRLIYYSQIVNDFQKGDIAEGYSVSREKKESFPLTVTSAQKNPTAFYLCASSILTGGYNEQFFGPGTRLTVL.

V and J are TRBV5-1 and TRBJ2-5, with D maybe TRBD1 (5 bases). CDR1 is SGHRS and CDR2 is YFSETQ in the germline V gene. The CDR3 covers 12 residues. The V gene lost 2 bases and the J gene lost 5 bases, with 7 bases spanning the gap. The DNA for the CDR3 is TGCGCCAGCAGCTTAAAGGGGGAGACCCAGTACTTC. It encodes CASSLKGETQYF.

This chain uses TRBV11-3 with TRBJ2-4; possibly TRBD1 for D (5 bases). V was pared by 5 bases and J by 1 base, with 18 bases between. The CDR3 is 17 residues long. The germline V gene has CDR1 SGHNT and CDR2 YENEEA. The CDR3 here is CASSPRQGTSAKNIQYF. In DNA form, the CDR3 reads TGTGCCAGCAGCCCCCGGCAGGGAACCTCCGCCAAAAACATTCAGTACTTC.

CDR3 DNA: TGTGCCAGCAGTGAAGCTGGCGGGACGGTCTATAATTCACCCCTCCACTTT. Protein product: CASSEAGGTVYNSPLHF. The chain couples TRBV2 to TRBJ1-6, with a tentative D call TRBD1 (5 bases). The CDR3 is 17 amino acids. Germline V gene data show CDR1 as SNHLY and CDR2 as FYNNEI. The V and J ends lost 0 bases and 3 bases respectively, with 12 bases between them.

This chain connects TRBV2 to TRBJ2-2; no firm D call. Germline V gene data show CDR1 as SNHLY and CDR2 as FYNNEI. The V end was cut by 7 bases, the J end by 6 bases, with 9 bases between. The CDR3 runs to 12 residues. CDR3 DNA sequence: TGTGCCAGCAAGTTCGAGGCCGGGGAGCTGTTTTTT. It encodes CASKFEAGELFF.

This clone was observed once. The V gene is TRBV4-1, the J gene TRBJ2-3, with 7 bases fitting TRBD2. J was trimmed by 5 bases and V by 6 bases; bases with no gene match: 8. In germline, CDR1 is MGHRA, CDR2 YSYEKL. This CDR3 contains 14 residues. The CDR3 coding sequence is TGCGCCAGCAGAAACGGGAGGTTCGGAGATACGCAGTATTTT. Its translation is CASRNGRFGDTQYF.

In this sample, this clone turned up once. This rearrangement joins TRBV12-3 or TRBV12-4 to TRBJ1-1; TRBD1 matches at 7 bases. The CDR3 extends over 13 amino acids. J was trimmed by 5 bases and V by 8 bases; bases with no gene match: 8. The CDR3, as DNA: TGTGCCAGCCGAACCCCAGGGGGGACTGAAGCTTTCTTT. This gives the protein CASRTPGGTEAFF.

This chain joins TRBV28 and TRBJ2-2; D may be TRBD1 (6 bases). V was clipped by 3 bases and J by 5 bases, with 13 bases between them. Per the germline V gene, CDR1 is MDHEN and CDR2 is SYDVKM. The CDR3 extends over 15 amino acids. CDR3 sequence: CASSFQGWDTGELFF. CDR3 nucleotides: TGTGCCAGCAGTTTTCAGGGGTGGGATACCGGGGAGCTGTTTTTT.